The 8 T cell receptor beta chains below come from one sample, sequenced in a study of blood T cell repertoires in COVID-19. Sequencing used immunoSEQ multiplex PCR; TCRdb keeps in-frame clones, though not all of them. The sample has 40,000 or so clones, just under 85% seen once. The material sequenced was peripheral blood. These receptors were taken from a man aged 50 to 60 with active COVID-19.

The chain uses TRBV3-1 (or the pseudogene TRBV3-2) and TRBJ2-3, with TRBD1 as a possible D gene (6 bases). The CDR3 has 12 residues. From germline, CDR1 is LGHDT and CDR2 YNNKEL (reference sequence). The V gene lost 2 bases and the J gene lost 10 bases, with 10 bases spanning the gap. CDR3 loop: CASSQQQGPQYF. In DNA, the CDR3 is TGTGCCAGCAGCCAACAACAGGGCCCGCAGTATTTT.

A single count supports this clone. The chain has TRBV15 and TRBJ2-7, with 10 bases matching TRBD2. Germline lookup yields CDR1 LNHNV and CDR2 YYDKDF (reference sequence). V gave up 0 bases and J gave up 0 bases; unmatched junction bases: 14. CDR3 size: 20 residues. The CDR3 sequence is CATSRDLRGQRTSGSYEQYF. The CDR3 DNA sequence: TGTGCCACCAGCAGAGATCTTAGGGGACAAAGGACTAGCGGCTCCTACGAGCAGTACTTC.

The genes are TRBV7-9 and TRBJ2-7; D perhaps matches TRBD1 (6 bases). Trimming removed 5 bases at V and 5 bases at J, with 16 bases between. CDR1 is SEHNR and CDR2 is FQNEAQ in the germline V gene (reference sequence). The CDR3 runs to 14 residues. The CDR3 DNA reads as TGTGCCAGCAGCCTGAACACACAGGGCCACGAGCAGTACTTC. It encodes CASSLNTQGHEQYF.

This chain joins TRBV27 and TRBJ2-2; maybe TRBD1 (5 bases). The germline CDR1 and CDR2 sequences are MNHEY and SMNVEV (reference sequence). V was shortened by 6 bases and J by 1 base, with 9 bases between the two germline ends. This CDR3 has 14 amino acids. The DNA of the CDR3 is TGTGCCAGCAGCCAAGGACAGAACACCGGGGAGCTGTTTTTT. Protein sequence: CASSQGQNTGELFF.

J is TRBJ2-5 and V is TRBV11-3, with 8 bases fitting TRBD2. Germline CDR1 is SGHNT and CDR2 is YENEEA. V lost 1 base to trimming and J lost 1 base; unmatched junction nucleotides: 2. The CDR3 has 15 residues. CDR3 in amino acids: CASSLGAGAQETQYF. The CDR3 nucleotides are TGTGCCAGCAGCTTAGGAGCGGGGGCCCAAGAGACCCAGTACTTC.

The chain has TRBV5-1 and TRBJ2-7; perhaps TRBD1 as D (5 bases). CDR3 length equals 15 residues. CDR1 is SGHRS and CDR2 is YFSETQ in the germline V gene. Trimming took off 0 bases at V and 3 bases at J, with 13 bases between the two ends. In nucleotides, the CDR3 is TGCGCCAGCAGCTTGGGTGCAGGGCAAAACTACGAGCAGTACTTC. Translation gives CASSLGAGQNYEQYF.

The chain employs TRBV3-1 (or the pseudogene TRBV3-2) and TRBJ2-1; no definite D call. The CDR3 spans 15 residues. V lost 1 base to trimming and J lost 0 bases, with 7 bases between them. Germline V gene sequence: CDR1 LGHDT, CDR2 YNNKEL (reference sequence). The CDR3 loop reads CASSQVSSSYNEQFF. DNA for the CDR3: TGTGCCAGCAGCCAAGTATCGAGCTCCTACAATGAGCAGTTCTTC.

This chain links TRBV7-8 with TRBJ2-5, with 8 nucleotides matching TRBD2. This CDR3 region has 15 residues. Germline V lookup: CDR1 SGHVS, CDR2 FQNEAQ. The ends lost 1 base at V and 1 base at J; junction bases unmatched: 2. CDR3 sequence: CASSLVLAGQETQYF. The DNA of the CDR3 is TGTGCCAGCAGCTTAGTCCTAGCGGGCCAAGAGACCCAGTACTTC.